This T cell receptor (beta chain) was recorded in a study of CD8+ T cells in alopecia areata (dated by TCRdb to 2016 to 2018). About the study as a whole: In both human patients and the C3H/HeJ mouse model, the study applied high-throughput TCRbeta sequencing to look at T cell clonal expansion in alopecia areata. RNA came from the PAXgene miRNA kit for fixed scalp, the miRNeasy kit for PBMCs, and the RNeasy kit for mouse skin. TCRbeta CDR3 regions were amplified by immunoSEQ multiplex PCR using 35 Vbeta forward and 13 Jbeta reverse primers. Human TCRbeta sequencing covered scalp tissue and sorted CD4+ and CD8+ peripheral blood T cells from patchy and totalis/universalis alopecia areata patients and healthy controls. Clonality in the scalp was compared among normal scalp (n=4), patchy alopecia areata scalp (n=8), and alopecia totalis/universalis scalp (n=8). Overall study results and their limits: Higher clonality and more expanded CD8+ clones were observed in lesional scalp than in normal scalp, particularly in alopecia totalis/universalis, a finding suggestive of antigenic drive. Scalp TCR repertoire analysis is complicated because resident alphabeta T cells in normal human skin are also sequenced, whereas mouse skin is dominated by gammadelta T cells. Shared TCR sequences between patients were less evident than in mice, which may be partly attributable to HLA diversity in the patient population.

Only a few counts were recorded for this clone. The antigen this receptor binds is unknown. Within one base of it there is no much larger clone, and no base qualities were kept. Libraries came from the immunoSEQ multiplex PCR assay. To provide template for TCR sequencing, every sample had RNA extracted and reverse transcribed into cDNA. First-strand cDNA was synthesized with SuperScript III using a 2:1 mix of oligo-dT and random hexamers. A synthetic immune receptor repertoire was used to measure amplification bias, and any remaining bias was corrected computationally. The source study handled its data this way. Raw reads were preprocessed for error removal, and CDR3 was defined according to IMGT conventions as running from the conserved cysteine to phenylalanine. To get clonality, Shannon entropy was normalized by log2 of the number of productive unique TCRs and the result was subtracted from 1. CD4 or CD8 identity of scalp clones was inferred by cross-referencing scalp TCRbeta sequences with sorted blood CD4 and CD8 repertoires. Entries here come from immuneACCESS through TCRdb and include only in-frame sequences with V and J called. Some clones fail to appear in such tables; in the studies checked, an unresolved V gene covers under half of the shortfall, and the cause of the remainder is unknown. From that table come the V and J calls and clone size; the DNA was used to work out D and trimming. This sample gives 37,000 or so clones in total; approximately 54% of them show up just once. Of the sample, about 1.8% is held by the ten largest clones.

V gives up 8 bases and J gives up 1 base, and the segment between their germline ends measures 17 bases. The CDR3 spans 16 residues, from the cysteine through the phenylalanine. The only DNA kept is the CDR3, 48 bases in frame from the first base. Reading the germline V gene (reference sequence) gives CDR1 MNHNY and CDR2 SVGAGI. In five patients from the biomarker study, an additional sort separated CD25+CD127- cells out of the CD4+ cells. Peripheral blood and lesional scalp punch biopsies were obtained from patients with alopecia areata. PBMCs were isolated by density centrifugation and stained for CD3, CD4 and CD8, after which CD4+ and CD8+ T cells were sorted on a FACSAria. Alopecia areata patients who were not treated were recruited through a multicenter biomarker study.

The chain is encoded by TRBV6-6 joined to TRBJ2-2, with the D gene not confidently named. The specimen sequenced was CD4+ Tregs sorted from blood. The sequence was collected from a human donor with alopecia areata. The CDR3 has the sequence CASVGIGLMNTGELFF. The DNA reads as follows: TGTGCCAGCGTGGGTATTGGTCTGATGAACACCGGGGAGCTGTTTTTT.